This T cell receptor beta chain came from a study of T cells in Graves' hyperthyroidism and ophthalmopathy. The study's findings and limits: Model-based prediction identified ophthalmopathy a median about 6.8 months prior to its onset.

CDR3 length: 12 amino acids. Germline-derived CDR1 and CDR2 are SGDLS and YYNGEE. V was pared by 4 bases and J by 6 bases, with 9 bases between. Template material for amplifying TCR beta CDR3 regions consisted of RNA transcripts. HTBI primers were used for first-round RT-PCR of the TCR CDR3. TCRdb reprocessed the multiplex PCR reads with MiXCR, giving one entry per CDR3 protein. The repertoire holds hundreds of thousands of distinct CDR3 sequences, with around 21% as singletons. In regard to this clonotype: Its antigen is not identified.

The sequence was obtained from a man younger than 40 with Graves' ophthalmopathy. Sequenced sample: blood. The rearrangement uses TRBV9 and TRBJ2-3, with unresolved D. The CDR3 protein is CASSPRFDTQYF. The CDR3 coding sequence is TGTGCCAGCAGCCCCCGATTCGATACGCAGTATTTT.